This T cell receptor beta chain was identified in a study of cytomegalovirus exposure and HLA in healthy donors. PCR employed 60 Vbeta and 13 Jbeta primers. TCRdb keeps only in-frame clones here, not all; method: immunoSEQ multiplex PCR. Here the sample spans about 140,000 clones, about 80% being singletons. Study-level points and caveats: Later analysis associated a missense DCLRE1C variant with TCR beta V- and J-gene trimming. Per a prior analysis, the majority of TCR beta V segments were productive roughly 87% or roughly 30% of the time. The dataset shows that most TCR sequences were rare, while some public TCRs occurred in many donors.

With respect to this clone: Its cognate antigen is unknown.

The receptor comes from a female donor in good health and CMV-seronegative. Sequences were obtained from PBMCs.

CDR3 coding DNA: TGCGCCAGCAGCCAACCTTTACAGGGCTCTGGAAACACCATATATTTT. This encodes CASSQPLQGSGNTIYF. The genes are TRBV4-1 and TRBJ1-3; tentatively, D is TRBD1 (6 bases). The V gene lost 2 bases and the J gene lost 0 bases, with 11 bases spanning the gap. Germline V gives CDR1 MGHRA, CDR2 YSYEKL. The CDR3 totals 16 residues.